These 22 T cell receptor beta chains originate from one sample sequenced in a study of cytomegalovirus exposure and HLA in healthy donors. Primers for the PCR totalled 60 Vbeta and 13 Jbeta. Assay: immunoSEQ multiplex PCR; the TCRdb copy retains only in-frame clones and omits some. Of 200,000 to 250,000 clones in the sample, about 80% were seen once. The specimen sequenced was PBMCs. Source of these receptors: a woman aged 55-70 years in good health and CMV-seropositive.

The chain employs TRBV10-3 and TRBJ2-2, with 11 bases identical to TRBD2. The length of the CDR3 is 19 residues. Germline loops: CDR1 ENHRY, CDR2 SYGVKD. J gave up 3 bases and V 4 bases, and 13 bases lay outside the gene matches. The CDR3 sequence is CAISVLDRVAGGDTGELFF. In nucleotides, the CDR3 is TGTGCCATCAGTGTATTGGACAGGGTAGCGGGAGGGGACACCGGGGAGCTGTTTTTT.

The chain couples TRBV7-9 to TRBJ1-3; D gene uncertain. The V end was cut by 6 bases, the J end by 4 bases, with 16 bases between. The CDR3 spans 15 residues. CDR1 and CDR2 (germline): SEHNR, FQNEAQ (reference sequence). CDR3 protein: CASSPTYPTGNTIYF. In DNA, the CDR3 is TGTGCCAGCAGTCCTACTTACCCCACCGGAAACACCATATATTTT. Together with reference TRBV7-9 and TRBJ1-3, the CDR3 gives the full variable domain: DTGVSQNPRHKITKRGQNVTFRCDPISEHNRLYWYRQTLGQGPEFLTYFQNEAQLEKSRLLSDRFSAERPKGSFSTLEIQRTEQGDSAMYLCASSPTYPTGNTIYFGEGSWLTVV.

The chain joins TRBV6-1 to TRBJ1-4; possibly TRBD1 for D (6 bases). The CDR3 is made up of 16 amino acids. V was pared by 4 bases and J by 5 bases, with 17 bases between. Germline V gene lookup returns CDR1 MNHNS and CDR2 SASEGT. CDR3 DNA sequence: TGTGCCAGCAGTGTAAGATTAAACAGGGCCAATGAAAAACTGTTTTTT. Amino acids: CASSVRLNRANEKLFF.

The chain combines TRBV5-4 with TRBJ2-3; the match to TRBD1 covers 8 bases. V lost 3 bases and J lost 4; bases outside the gene matches: 7. Germline CDR1 reads SGHNT; CDR2 reads YYREEE (reference sequence). The CDR3 runs to 15 residues. The CDR3 DNA is TGTGCCAGCAGCTCCCGACAGGGGCCAGCAGATACGCAGTATTTT. It codes for CASSSRQGPADTQYF.

This sequence joins TRBV7-2 and TRBJ2-3; possible D gene TRBD2, 5 bases. CDR1 SGHTA and CDR2 FQGNSA come from the germline V gene. The V and J ends lost 6 bases and 4 bases respectively, with 11 bases between them. The CDR3 runs to 13 residues. CDR3 loop: CASSTFGADTQYF. In DNA form, the CDR3 reads TGTGCCAGCAGTACCTTCGGGGCAGATACGCAGTATTTT.

The V gene is TRBV5-5, the J gene TRBJ2-5; perhaps TRBD1 as D (6 bases). With 0 bases removed from V and 3 bases from J, the gap between germline ends came to 15 bases. The CDR3 is 16 residues long. The germline gives CDR1 SGHKS, CDR2 YYEKEE (reference sequence). CDR3 in DNA: TGTGCCAGCAGCTTGGTCGGCAGGGGTGGTGAAGAGACCCAGTACTTC. Translation gives CASSLVGRGGEETQYF.

This clone was counted only a few times. The chain couples TRBV9 to TRBJ1-1; D gene uncertain. V was shortened by 0 bases and J by 5 bases, with 8 bases between the two germline ends. CDR1 and CDR2 (germline): SGDLS, YYNGEE. The CDR3 is 13 residues long. DNA of the CDR3: TGTGCCAGCAGCGTAGATAGCTCGACTGAAGCTTTCTTT. Its translation is CASSVDSSTEAFF. Combining the CDR3 with reference TRBV9 and TRBJ1-1 gives the whole variable domain DSGVTQTPKHLITATGQRVTLRCSPRSGDLSVYWYQQSLDQGLQFLIQYYNGEERAKGNILERFSAQQFPDLHSELNLSSLELGDSALYFCASSVDSSTEAFFGQGTRLTVV.

The V and J genes are TRBV6-1 and TRBJ1-2; 9 bases line up with TRBD1. CDR3 size: 13 residues. The V gene end was trimmed by 6 bases and the J gene end by 6 bases; junction bases not matched to a gene: 5. Germline V gene data show CDR1 as MNHNS and CDR2 as SASEGT. CDR3 sequence reads: CASRTGGKDGYTF. CDR3 sequence (DNA): TGTGCCAGCAGAACAGGGGGCAAGGATGGCTACACCTTC.

On this clone: The same CDR3 can be traced to other DNA sequences in this sample. This chain uses TRBV5-1 with TRBJ1-5, with D perhaps TRBD1 (5 bases). Trimming shortened V by 0 bases and J by 2 bases, and 6 bases separated the two germline ends. The CDR3 sequence is 14 residues long. Germline values: CDR1 SGHRS, CDR2 YFSETQ. CDR3 amino acids: CASSLGGGNQPQHF. CDR3 nucleotide sequence: TGCGCCAGCAGCTTGGGGGGGGGCAATCAGCCCCAGCATTTT.

The chain couples TRBV28 to TRBJ1-5; D is unclear. Germline V gene lookup returns CDR1 MDHEN and CDR2 SYDVKM. V gave up 2 bases and J gave up 6 bases, with 8 bases separating them. CDR3 length equals 13 residues. CDR3 region: CASSLGGIQPQHF. For the CDR3, the DNA is TGTGCCAGCAGTTTAGGAGGGATTCAGCCCCAGCATTTT. The full variable domain, completed using reference TRBV28 and TRBJ1-5, is DVKVTQSSRYLVKRTGEKVFLECVQDMDHENMFWYRQDPGLGLRLIYFSYDVKMKEKGDIPEGYSVSREKKERFSLILESASTNQTSMYLCASSLGGIQPQHFGDGTRLSIL.

This chain joins TRBV9 and TRBJ1-1; 8 positions match TRBD1. This CDR3 has 15 amino acids. CDR1 and CDR2 from the germline V gene are SGDLS and YYNGEE. V shed 4 bases and J 5 bases; nucleotides not matched to a gene: 10. CDR3 sequence (DNA): TGTGCCAGCAGCTATGGACAGGGTATTCGAACTGAAGCTTTCTTT. Residues: CASSYGQGIRTEAFF.

The J gene is TRBJ1-1, the V gene TRBV6-1, with D hard to call. The CDR3 runs 13 residues. In germline, CDR1 is MNHNS, CDR2 SASEGT. Trimming cost V 6 bases and J 1 base, with 9 bases left between them. The CDR3 region is CASRVTRNTEAFF. CDR3 DNA: TGTGCCAGCAGAGTGACAAGGAACACTGAAGCTTTCTTT.

The chain uses TRBV19 and TRBJ1-5, with D maybe TRBD1 (5 bases). The CDR3 loop spans 12 amino acids. Between the trimmed V and J ends, which lost 11 bases and 5 bases, there was a span of 13 bases. Germline V gives CDR1 LNHDA, CDR2 SQIVND (reference sequence). The CDR3 DNA reads TGTGCCGGGGGGACGGTAGATCAGCCCCAGCATTTT. Protein product: CAGGTVDQPQHF.

This clone was counted a single time. The V call is TRBV7-9, the J call TRBJ1-2; 10 nucleotides line up with TRBD1. Germline trimming cut 4 bases from V and 6 bases from J; bases unmatched to any gene: 11. Germline V gene sequence: CDR1 SEHNR, CDR2 FQNEAQ (reference sequence). This CDR3 region has 16 residues. In DNA form, the CDR3 reads TGTGCCAGCAGCTCAACGGACAGGGGGTCGACGGATGGCTACACCTTC. Translated: CASSSTDRGSTDGYTF.

The chain joins TRBV30 to TRBJ2-5, with D maybe TRBD2 (5 bases). This CDR3 has 13 residues. Germline-derived CDR1 and CDR2 are GTSNPN and SVGIG (reference sequence). Trimming pared 6 bases from V and 4 bases from J, leaving 15 bases between. The CDR3 DNA follows: TGTGCCTGTCCAACTAGTCGCGGAGAGACCCAGTACTTC. Translation gives CACPTSRGETQYF.

The chain has TRBV5-8 and TRBJ1-2; D unclear. The V and J ends lost 1 base and 8 bases respectively, with 12 bases between them. This CDR3 contains 13 residues. CDR1 is SGHTS, CDR2 YDEGEE, per germline. The CDR3 sequence is CASSLSGLRGYTF. In nucleotides, the CDR3 is TGTGCCAGCAGCTTGTCAGGTCTCAGAGGCTACACCTTC.

This chain joins TRBV9 and TRBJ2-3; D remains unclear. This CDR3 spans 14 amino acids. In germline, CDR1 is SGDLS, CDR2 YYNGEE. V lost 0 bases and J lost 3, with 8 bases in between. The CDR3 loop is CASSVAENTDTQYF. CDR3 bases: TGTGCCAGCAGCGTAGCTGAGAATACAGATACGCAGTATTTT.

The table lists this clone with a few counts. The chain is built from TRBV5-1 and TRBJ1-5; D may be TRBD1 (6 bases). CDR1 is SGHRS, CDR2 YFSETQ, per germline. Trimming stripped 5 bases from V and 4 bases from J, with 19 bases between. This CDR3 has 16 amino acids. DNA of the CDR3: TGCGCCAGCAGATTCCAGGACAGCATTTGGAATCAGCCCCAGCATTTT. Translation gives CASRFQDSIWNQPQHF.

The chain joins TRBV7-9 to TRBJ1-2; D is unresolved. This CDR3 comprises 11 residues. CDR1 is SEHNR and CDR2 is FQNEAQ in the germline V gene (reference sequence). The ends were cut back, 5 bases at V and 3 bases at J, with 4 bases in the middle. Here the CDR3 reads CASSPDYGYTF. The CDR3 bases are TGTGCCAGCAGCCCAGACTATGGCTACACCTTC.

This clone was seen more than once but under ten times. The chain combines TRBV11-2 with TRBJ2-2; D call uncertain. The CDR3 length is 15 residues. Trimming left V 3 bases short and J 5 bases short, with 13 bases between. CDR1 is SGHAT, CDR2 FQNNGV, per germline. In DNA form, the CDR3 reads TGTGCCAGCAGCTTCTCGCCCCCCGGTACCGGGGAGCTGTTTTTT. This translates into CASSFSPPGTGELFF.

The V call is TRBV28, the J call TRBJ1-2, with 8 bases fitting TRBD1. The J segment lost 2 bases and the V segment lost 2 bases, leaving 7 bases of the junction unmatched. Germline V CDR1 and CDR2: MDHEN, SYDVKM. The CDR3 is 16 amino acids. CDR3 loop: CASSLLTGGLNYGYTF. CDR3 nucleotides: TGTGCCAGCAGTTTACTCACAGGGGGTTTAAACTATGGCTACACCTTC.

V gene TRBV6-4 combines with J gene TRBJ1-3; unclear D gene. The V and J ends lost 0 bases and 4 bases respectively, with 4 bases between them. Germline V gene data show CDR1 as MRHNA and CDR2 as SNTAGT. This CDR3 has 13 amino acids. The CDR3 loop reads CASSDSRGNTIYF. The CDR3 coding sequence is TGTGCCAGCAGTGACTCGAGGGGAAACACCATATATTTT.